The clone carrying this TCR beta chain was picked up many times. Its antigen is not known. In TCRdb, the RT-PCR reads were re-called with MiXCR into one record per CDR3 protein. This sample has 750,000 to 850,000 distinct CDR3 sequences, with approximately 18% found just once. The entry originates in a study of response to subunit inactivated influenza vaccine. Study-wide findings and caveats: Researchers suggested that each seasonal influenza vaccination recruits few new T cells.

Deletions cut 6 bases from V and 9 bases from J, with 18 bases between. The CDR3 runs to 14 residues. Germline V gives CDR1 SGHTA, CDR2 FQGNSA. This clonotype was sampled from a man in his forties or fifties who received an inactivated influenza vaccine. The sequencing here drew on PBMCs from blood, taken about 5 days after vaccination. The chain links TRBV7-2 to TRBJ2-1; perhaps TRBD2 as D (7 bases). Written as DNA, the CDR3 is TGTGCCAGCAGGCGGGGGCAGGGAGGTAGTGAGCAGTTCTTC. Translating gives CASRRGQGGSEQFF.